This is a list of T cell receptor beta chains from one sample in a study of cytomegalovirus exposure and HLA in healthy donors. Assay: immunoSEQ multiplex PCR; the TCRdb copy retains only in-frame clones and omits some. The sample lists around 200,000 clones; more than 65% were seen once. The sample taken for sequencing was PBMCs. The receptors were gathered from a man in his fifties or sixties in good health and CMV-seronegative. Both conserved end residues are part of each CDR3. Fields, in order: D gene, J gene, clone size, V gene, CDR3 length, CDR3 protein, CDR3 DNA. A D gene is named only where the DNA matches it firmly. Size values are once, few and many counts, or a class for expanded clones, and some rows have none.

>.|TRBJ1-4|.|TRBV5-4|14
CASSLGVGGGKLFF
TGTGCCAGCAGCTTGGGGGTCGGGGGGGGAAAACTGTTTTTT
>TRBD1|TRBJ2-7|.|TRBV28|14
CASTLPGQGREQYF
TGTGCCAGCACCCTCCCGGGACAGGGTCGCGAGCAGTACTTC
>.|TRBJ2-2|.|TRBV23-1|17
CASSQSGGTGNTGELFF
TGCGCCAGCAGTCAATCGGGGGGGACAGGGAACACCGGGGAGCTGTTTTTT
>TRBD1|TRBJ2-7|.|TRBV28|15
CASSPLDRSSYEQYF
TGTGCCAGCAGTCCCCTGGACAGGAGCTCCTACGAGCAGTACTTC
>.|TRBJ1-1|.|TRBV28|13
CASTITRGTEAFF
TGTGCCAGCACTATAACCAGGGGCACTGAAGCTTTCTTT
>.|TRBJ1-2|.|TRBV19|14
CASSPVTGSYGYTF
TGTGCCAGCAGCCCCGTCACAGGGTCTTATGGCTACACCTTC
>TRBD2|TRBJ2-7|.|TRBV6-4|15
CASSPGTSGSYEQYF
TGTGCCAGCAGTCCTGGGACTAGCGGCTCCTACGAGCAGTACTTC
>.|TRBJ1-4|once|TRBV6-1|15
CASSSGPTGYEKLFF
TGTGCCAGCAGCTCTGGACCCACGGGGTATGAAAAACTGTTTTTT
>TRBD1|TRBJ1-2|.|TRBV28|16
CASSLPGTGFNYGYTF
TGTGCCAGCAGTTTACCCGGGACAGGGTTTAACTATGGCTACACCTTC
>.|TRBJ2-3|.|TRBV28|13
CASSPGYTDTQYF
TGTGCCAGCAGCCCGGGATACACAGATACGCAGTATTTT
>TRBD1|TRBJ1-1|.|TRBV5-1|15
CASSPVTGGITEAFF
TGCGCCAGCAGCCCAGTGACAGGGGGTATCACTGAAGCTTTCTTT
>TRBD2|TRBJ2-2|once|TRBV9|18
CASSDSHSGLEVTGELFF
TGTGCCAGCAGCGACTCCCACTCGGGACTAGAGGTCACCGGGGAGCTGTTTTTT
>TRBD1|TRBJ2-7|.|TRBV7-2|13
CASGRQGTYEQYF
TGTGCCAGCGGGAGACAGGGGACATACGAGCAGTACTTC
>TRBD2|TRBJ2-5|.|TRBV5-1|15
CASSLVGQLAGEQYF
TGCGCCAGCAGTTTAGTGGGCCAACTAGCGGGAGAGCAGTACTTC
>TRBD2|TRBJ2-3|.|TRBV28|16
CASSSPLAGVEDTQYF
TGTGCCAGCAGCTCACCCCTAGCGGGAGTGGAAGATACGCAGTATTTT
>TRBD2|TRBJ2-7|.|TRBV9|15
CASSVATGTSGEQYF
TGTGCCAGCAGCGTAGCAACGGGGACTAGCGGCGAGCAGTACTTC
>.|TRBJ2-3|.|TRBV29-1|12
CSARTDSDTQYF
TGCAGCGCCCGGACGGACAGTGATACGCAGTATTTT
>.|TRBJ2-5|.|TRBV29-1|13
CSVEDRGLETQYF
TGCAGCGTTGAAGACAGAGGTCTCGAGACCCAGTACTTC
>TRBD2|TRBJ2-1|.|TRBV7-8|19
CASTRLGTSGRPRDNEQFF
TGTGCCAGCACAAGACTCGGGACTAGCGGGAGGCCTCGGGACAATGAGCAGTTCTTC
>TRBD1|TRBJ1-2|.|TRBV7-2|16
CASSLAQTGLNYGYTF
TGTGCCAGCAGCTTAGCCCAGACAGGGTTGAACTATGGCTACACCTTC
>TRBD1|TRBJ1-2|.|TRBV4-2|16
CASSQSSGGSDYGYTF
TGTGCCAGCAGCCAATCCTCAGGGGGCTCAGACTATGGCTACACCTTC
>TRBD1|TRBJ2-6|.|TRBV5-5|15
CASSMTGVRANVLTF
TGTGCCAGCAGCATGACAGGGGTGAGGGCCAACGTCCTGACTTTC
>TRBD1|TRBJ1-4|.|TRBV29-1|18
CSVRACRTGIASREKLFF
TGCAGCGTGCGTGCTTGCCGGACAGGGATTGCCTCGAGGGAAAAACTGTTTTTT
>TRBD1|TRBJ1-5|.|TRBV4-2|17
CASSQAGTGAGNQPQHF
TGTGCCAGCAGCCAAGCAGGGACAGGGGCGGGCAATCAGCCCCAGCATTTT
>TRBD2|TRBJ2-3|.|TRBV5-6|18
CASSLGVGVGTITDTQYF
TGTGCCAGCAGCCTGGGCGTCGGGGTAGGGACTATCACAGATACGCAGTATTTT
>.|TRBJ2-1|.|TRBV6-4|15
CASSDQPQGINEQFF
TGTGCCAGCAGTGACCAGCCCCAGGGGATTAATGAGCAGTTCTTC
>.|TRBJ2-2|.|TRBV5-6|16
CASSRETDSGTGELFF
TGTGCCAGCAGCAGAGAGACAGACTCGGGCACCGGGGAGCTGTTTTTT
>TRBD2|TRBJ2-1|.|TRBV10-2|15
CASSVGSGGRNEQFF
TGCGCCAGCAGTGTGGGTAGCGGGGGCCGGAATGAGCAGTTCTTC
>.|TRBJ1-1|.|TRBV28|13
CASGTHLNTEAFF
TGTGCCAGCGGTACACATTTGAACACTGAAGCTTTCTTT
>TRBD2|TRBJ2-7|.|TRBV5-4|15
CASSSPGTSGSEQYF
TGTGCCAGCAGCTCGCCCGGGACTAGCGGGAGCGAGCAGTACTTC
>TRBD1|TRBJ2-7|.|TRBV10-1|14
CASSENRGSYEQYF
TGCGCCAGCAGTGAGAACAGGGGGTCCTACGAGCAGTACTTC
>TRBD2|TRBJ2-3|.|TRBV5-1|19
CASSLVIRLAGGSTDTQYF
TGCGCCAGCAGCTTGGTGATCCGACTAGCGGGAGGCTCCACAGATACGCAGTATTTT
>TRBD2|TRBJ2-4|few|TRBV27|15
CASSSGALAKNIQYF
TGTGCCAGCAGTAGCGGGGCTCTAGCCAAAAACATTCAGTACTTC
>TRBD1|TRBJ2-5|.|TRBV28|16
CASSLTDRTSLETQYF
TGTGCCAGCAGTTTAACGGACAGGACGTCCTTGGAGACCCAGTACTTC
>.|TRBJ1-1|.|TRBV5-6|12
CASSPLRGEAFF
TGTGCCAGCAGCCCCCTGAGAGGAGAAGCTTTCTTT
>TRBD2|TRBJ2-3|.|TRBV2|16
CASDVQLADPTDTQYF
TGTGCCAGCGATGTTCAACTAGCGGACCCCACAGATACGCAGTATTTT
>.|TRBJ1-5|.|TRBV5-6|14
CASSLGRSNQPQHF
TGTGCCAGCAGCTTGGGCAGGAGCAATCAGCCCCAGCATTTT
>.|TRBJ2-3|few|TRBV27|16
CASSFLEVQGRGTQYF
TGTGCCAGCAGTTTCCTCGAGGTCCAGGGTCGAGGTACGCAGTATTTT
>.|TRBJ2-7|few|TRBV28|16
CASSFTLAQLSYEQYF
TGTGCCAGCAGTTTTACACTAGCTCAACTCTCCTACGAGCAGTACTTC
>.|TRBJ2-1|.|TRBV5-5|13
CASSLGVGDEQFF
TGTGCCAGCAGCTTGGGAGTAGGGGATGAGCAGTTCTTC
>.|TRBJ1-5|.|TRBV2|14
CASSPATGDQPQHF
TGTGCCAGCAGCCCCGCAACGGGGGATCAGCCCCAGCATTTT
>.|TRBJ1-4|.|TRBV2|14
CATHRDRGSEKLFF
TGTGCCACCCACCGAGATCGGGGTAGTGAAAAACTGTTTTTT
>.|TRBJ2-1|.|TRBV9|15
CASSVGSSEYNEQFF
TGTGCCAGCAGCGTAGGGTCAAGCGAGTACAATGAGCAGTTCTTC
>.|TRBJ2-5|once|TRBV21-1|15
CASSKRWDNQETQYF
TGTGCCAGCAGCAAACGGTGGGACAACCAAGAGACCCAGTACTTC
>.|TRBJ1-1|.|TRBV6-1|15
CASSFDQVRNTEAFF
TGTGCCAGCAGTTTTGACCAGGTGAGGAACACTGAAGCTTTCTTT
>TRBD1|TRBJ2-2|.|TRBV29-1|15
CSVAGTGANTGELFF
TGCAGCGTTGCGGGGACAGGAGCGAACACCGGGGAGCTGTTTTTT
>TRBD2|TRBJ2-7|few|TRBV6-1|15
CASSGRDYPSYEQYF
TGTGCCAGCAGTGGCCGGGACTACCCATCCTACGAGCAGTACTTC
>TRBD2|TRBJ2-7|few|TRBV7-9|14
CASVTGTTPYEQYF
TGTGCCAGCGTAACTGGGACTACTCCCTACGAGCAGTACTTC
>.|TRBJ1-1|.|TRBV9|14
CASSTGGGPTEAFF
TGTGCCAGCAGCACCGGGGGGGGACCCACTGAAGCTTTCTTT
>TRBD2|TRBJ2-3|.|TRBV28|15
CASSHAAGGTDTQYF
TGTGCCAGCAGCCACGCGGCGGGGGGCACAGATACGCAGTATTTT
>.|TRBJ2-4|.|TRBV28|15
CASSSQQLAKNIQYF
TGTGCCAGCAGTTCCCAACAGCTAGCCAAAAACATTCAGTACTTC
>.|TRBJ1-4|.|TRBV28|16
CASSLYETGTNEKLFF
TGTGCCAGCAGTTTATACGAAACAGGTACTAATGAAAAACTGTTTTTT
>.|TRBJ2-1|.|TRBV18|15
CASSPSGGGYNEQFF
TGTGCCAGCTCACCATCGGGGGGCGGGTACAATGAGCAGTTCTTC